The rows below give T cell receptor beta chains drawn from one sample of a study of blood T cells in healthy people across ages. In TCRdb, the 5' RACE reads were re-called with MiXCR into one record per CDR3 protein. This sample has over a million distinct CDR3 sequences, with roughly 59% found just once. The sequenced material came from blood. These receptors originate from a man aged 18 to 29 in good health. CDR3s include the opening cysteine and the closing phenylalanine or tryptophan. Fields, in order: V gene, J gene, CDR3 protein.

TRBV27	TRBJ2-7	CASSLYPGVGYEQYF
TRBV7-7	TRBJ2-1	CASSPPLMVREDSNEQFF
TRBV4-3	TRBJ1-2	CASSQWTGDNYGYTF
TRBV21-1	TRBJ2-7	CASSKARGHGSYEQYF
TRBV29-1	TRBJ1-1	CSVQLTGGWAGTEAFF
TRBV6-6	TRBJ1-3	CASSYSESGNTIYF
TRBV4-1	TRBJ1-5	CASSQVRQNYQPQHF
TRBV29-1	TRBJ2-1	CSVESRLAGAGDEQFF
TRBV7-7	TRBJ2-2	CASSLAPETGELFF
TRBV6-5	TRBJ1-1	CASRSDRAFTEAFF
TRBV20-1	TRBJ2-3	CSATGLAVTDTQYF
TRBV4-3	TRBJ1-6	CASSQDYVGLGASPLHF
TRBV27	TRBJ2-1	CASRTHIAGGLGNEQFF
TRBV20-1	TRBJ2-6	CSARTSERSGANVLTF
TRBV4-1	TRBJ2-3	CASSLIAGGREDTQYF
TRBV24-1	TRBJ2-6	CATMAGSGANVLTF
TRBV7-2	TRBJ2-4	CASSLVKANEQYF
TRBV29-1	TRBJ2-7	CSVSSGYEQYF
TRBV5-1	TRBJ2-7	CASSLARREGHHEQYF
TRBV4-3	TRBJ1-1	CASSQDVRVNTEAFF
TRBV3-1	TRBJ2-7	CASSQEGNHNEQYF
TRBV25-1	TRBJ2-1	CASSDGSRSFF